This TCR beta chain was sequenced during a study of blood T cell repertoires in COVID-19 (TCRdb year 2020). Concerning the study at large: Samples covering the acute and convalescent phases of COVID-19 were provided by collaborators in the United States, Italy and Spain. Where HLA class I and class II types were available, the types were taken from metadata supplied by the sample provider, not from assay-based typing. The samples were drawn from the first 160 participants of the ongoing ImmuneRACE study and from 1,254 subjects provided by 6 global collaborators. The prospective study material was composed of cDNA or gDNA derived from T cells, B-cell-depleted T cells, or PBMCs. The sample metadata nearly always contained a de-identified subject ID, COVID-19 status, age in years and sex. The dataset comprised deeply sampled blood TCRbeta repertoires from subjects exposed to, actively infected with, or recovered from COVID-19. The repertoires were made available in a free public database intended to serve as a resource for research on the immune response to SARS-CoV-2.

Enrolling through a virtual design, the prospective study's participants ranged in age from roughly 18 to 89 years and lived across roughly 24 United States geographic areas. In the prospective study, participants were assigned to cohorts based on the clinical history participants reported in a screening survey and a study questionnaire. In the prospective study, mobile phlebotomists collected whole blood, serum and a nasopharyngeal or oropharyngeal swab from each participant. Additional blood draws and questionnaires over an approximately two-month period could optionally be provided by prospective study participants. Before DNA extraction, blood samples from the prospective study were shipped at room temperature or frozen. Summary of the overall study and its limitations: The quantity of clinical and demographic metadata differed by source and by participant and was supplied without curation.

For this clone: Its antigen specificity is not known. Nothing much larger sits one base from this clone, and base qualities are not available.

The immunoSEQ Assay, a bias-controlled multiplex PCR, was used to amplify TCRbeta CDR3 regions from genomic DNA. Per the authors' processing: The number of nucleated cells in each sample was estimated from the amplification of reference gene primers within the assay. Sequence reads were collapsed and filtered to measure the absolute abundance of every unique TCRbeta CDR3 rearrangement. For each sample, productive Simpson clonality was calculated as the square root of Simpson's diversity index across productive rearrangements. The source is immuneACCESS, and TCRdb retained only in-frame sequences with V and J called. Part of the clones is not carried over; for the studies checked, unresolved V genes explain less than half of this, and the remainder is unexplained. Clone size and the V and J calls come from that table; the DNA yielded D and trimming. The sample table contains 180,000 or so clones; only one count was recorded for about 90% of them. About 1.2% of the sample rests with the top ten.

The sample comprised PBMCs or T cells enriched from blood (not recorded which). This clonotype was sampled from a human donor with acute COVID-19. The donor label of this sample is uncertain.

The nucleotide sequence is given as TGCGCCAGCAGCACGGGAGGGGGAAACCAAGAGACCCAGTACTTC. It specifies CASSTGGGNQETQYF. Recombination joined TRBV5-1 with TRBJ2-5; the central 8 bases match TRBD2. From cysteine to phenylalanine, the CDR3 is 15 amino acids long. Here the CDR3 DNA is all that survives: 45 bases in frame from base 1. Based on the germline V gene, the CDR1 and CDR2 sequences are SGHRS and YFSETQ. Trimming leaves V shorter by 4 bases and J shorter by 0 bases, with the junction holding 5 bases beyond the gene matches.